This T cell receptor (beta chain) came from a study of cytomegalovirus exposure and HLA in healthy donors. Turning to the study itself: Drawn from HLA-typed donors, about 82 million unique TCRs were held in an early data release. Broader study findings: Across all donors, roughly uniform sequencing depth was an assumption of the presence/absence analyses. A missense DCLRE1C variant was associated with V- and J-gene trimming of TCR beta chains in a later analysis, and an independent cohort replicated the association. Per a later analysis, HLA-associated TCR beta chains showed more clonal expansion than other, equally common TCR beta chains.

Primers: 60 Vbeta forward and 13 Jbeta reverse. Some clones are missing from TCRdb's copy, which holds only in-frame ones; the method was immunoSEQ multiplex PCR. The sample carries about 120,000 clones, 80% recorded once. To note about this clone: Its antigen is unidentified. At one of its ends the junction is not consistent with the germline gene, which may arise from a read error.

Germline V lookup: CDR1 SEHNR, CDR2 FQNEAQ (reference sequence). CDR3 size: 12 residues. What was sequenced was PBMCs. V usage is TRBV7-9 and J usage is TRBJ1-2, with D tentatively TRBD1 (5 bases). The source of this sequence is a female donor in good health and CMV-seropositive. For the CDR3, the DNA is TGTGCCAGCAGCTTATCTCAGGGCCGCGCCGGATTC. Translating gives CASSLSQGRAGF.